This TCR beta chain was recovered during a study of OX40 agonist ivuxolimab in advanced cancers. Study as a whole: In three patients, partial responses were observed, one with hepatocellular carcinoma and two with cutaneous melanoma.

General study results and limits: On average, CD8+ T cells had more expanded clones than CD4+. Some patients without response likewise showed low normalized clonal expansion.

For this clone: The antigen is undetermined.

CDR3 length equals 14 residues. Germline values: CDR1 MDHEN, CDR2 SYDVKM. Trimming removed 3 bases at V and 4 bases at J, with 9 bases between. Baseline was the first blood sampling point, followed by cycle 4 day 1 and cycle 7 day 1. The data were produced by immunoSEQ multiplex PCR, yet TCRdb's version contains in-frame clones alone and is incomplete. Among 40,000 to 60,000 clones listed, 80% to 90% were seen once. The genes are TRBV28 and TRBJ1-4, with D perhaps TRBD1 (6 bases). The source material was CD4+ or CD8+ T cells sorted from blood, sampled in a trial of the OX40 agonist ivuxolimab. The receptor was isolated from an adult with an advanced solid tumor such as melanoma, head and neck, liver or kidney cancer. CDR3 DNA: TGTGCCAGCAGTTTGGACAGATATAATGAAAAACTGTTTTTT. Residues: CASSLDRYNEKLFF.